The 24 T cell receptor beta chains below were found in one sample sequenced in a study of blood T cell repertoires in COVID-19. Here immunoSEQ multiplex PCR was the method, and the copy in TCRdb shows in-frame clones only, minus some. The table includes 40,000 to 50,000 clones, about four fifths detected once. Sequencing was done on a sample of peripheral blood. The origin of the receptors is an elderly woman with acute or convalescent COVID-19.

J is TRBJ1-2 and V is TRBV5-4; D may be TRBD1 (6 bases). The CDR3 has 14 amino acids. Germline CDR1 and CDR2: SGHNT and YYREEE (reference sequence). V lost 4 bases to trimming and J lost 6 bases, with 16 bases between them. The CDR3 region has the DNA TGTGCCAGCAGCCTAAACAGGGTTGACCATGGCTACACCTTC. This sequence encodes CASSLNRVDHGYTF.

The rearrangement uses TRBV6-5 and TRBJ1-1, with 9 nucleotides matching TRBD1. CDR3 length: 16 amino acids. Per the germline V gene, CDR1 is MNHEY and CDR2 is SVGAGI. The junction had 10 bases not matched to a gene; V was cut back by 4 bases and J by 4 bases. The CDR3: CASSSGTGIPSTEAFF. The CDR3 DNA follows: TGTGCCAGCAGTTCCGGGACAGGGATTCCCAGCACTGAAGCTTTCTTT.

The genes are TRBV2 and TRBJ1-6, with a possible D match to TRBD1 (5 bases). Germline V gene data show CDR1 as SNHLY and CDR2 as FYNNEI. The CDR3 runs to 15 residues. The V and J ends lost 3 bases and 7 bases respectively, with 13 bases between them. The CDR3 reads CASSDGQGTNSPLHF. CDR3 in DNA: TGTGCCAGCAGTGATGGGCAGGGAACGAATTCACCCCTCCACTTT.

This sequence joins TRBV28 and TRBJ2-6; TRBD1 aligns across 9 bases. Germline V gene sequence: CDR1 MDHEN, CDR2 SYDVKM. There are 15 residues in the CDR3. The J segment lost 4 bases and the V segment lost 6 bases, leaving 4 bases of the junction unmatched. DNA for the CDR3: TGTGCCAGCAGCTATGGACAGGGGGGGGCCAACGTCCTGACTTTC. Its translation is CASSYGQGGANVLTF.

The chain uses TRBV9 and TRBJ1-5, with 8 positions matching TRBD1. Germline V lookup: CDR1 SGDLS, CDR2 YYNGEE. With 4 bases clipped from V and 6 bases from J, the junction kept 6 bases outside the gene matches. The CDR3 runs 14 residues. The CDR3, as DNA: TGTGCCAGCAGCCCGACAGGGGCAGGTCAGCCCCAGCATTTT. It yields the protein CASSPTGAGQPQHF.

The V and J genes are TRBV6-1 and TRBJ2-2; D may be TRBD2 (5 bases). The V gene lost 4 bases and the J gene lost 9 bases, with 21 bases spanning the gap. CDR3 length: 16 residues. CDR1 and CDR2 from the germline V gene are MNHNS and SASEGT. CDR3 in DNA: TGTGCCAGCAGTGCAGGATCGATCCAGGTAGCGCGGGAGCTGTTTTTT. It codes for CASSAGSIQVARELFF.

The J gene is TRBJ1-6, the V gene TRBV9, with D possibly TRBD1 on 6 matching bases. With 0 bases removed from V and 13 bases from J, the gap between germline ends came to 14 bases. This CDR3 comprises 14 residues. Germline CDR1 reads SGDLS; CDR2 reads YYNGEE. For the CDR3, the DNA is TGTGCCAGCAGCGTAGGGACAGAGCTTTCCCCCCTCCACTTT. Amino acids: CASSVGTELSPLHF.

This sequence joins TRBV4-1 and TRBJ2-1; TRBD1 matches 8 bases. The V gene's germline CDR1 is MGHRA and CDR2 YSYEKL. The V and J ends lost 4 bases and 3 bases, in that order; junction bases with no gene match: 5. The CDR3 consists of 15 residues. DNA for the CDR3: TGCGCCAGCAGCCCCGACAGGGGAGACTACAATGAGCAGTTCTTC. Protein: CASSPDRGDYNEQFF.

V and J are TRBV4-1 and TRBJ1-4, with TRBD1 identical over 8 bases. Germline CDR1 reads MGHRA; CDR2 reads YSYEKL. The J segment lost 5 bases and the V segment lost 1 base, leaving 9 bases of the junction unmatched. The CDR3 runs 17 residues. CDR3 sequence reads: CASSQGRDGQGNEKLFF. CDR3 sequence (DNA): TGCGCCAGCAGCCAAGGTCGGGACGGACAGGGCAATGAAAAACTGTTTTTT.

The chain links TRBV5-6 to TRBJ1-6, with D perhaps matching TRBD1 (5 bases). The CDR3 loop spans 14 amino acids. The ends were cut back, 3 bases at V and 9 bases at J, with 13 bases in the middle. The germline CDR1 and CDR2 sequences are SGHDT and YYEEEE. CDR3 residues: CASSSGEPGSPLHF. As DNA, the CDR3 is TGTGCCAGCAGCTCGGGGGAGCCTGGTTCACCCCTCCACTTT.

The V call is TRBV3-1 (or the pseudogene TRBV3-2), the J call TRBJ1-2, with D possibly being TRBD1 (6 bases). The length of the CDR3 is 15 residues. With 2 bases removed from V and 7 bases from J, the gap between germline ends came to 17 bases. Looked up from germline, CDR1 is LGHDT and CDR2 is YNNKEL (reference sequence). In nucleotides, the CDR3 is TGTGCCAGCAGCCAAACAACAGGGAAGGAGTCTGGCTACACCTTC. This gives the protein CASSQTTGKESGYTF.

J is TRBJ2-3 and V is TRBV3-1 (or the pseudogene TRBV3-2); D might be TRBD2 (5 bases). The germline gives CDR1 LGHDT, CDR2 YNNKEL (reference sequence). This CDR3 is built from 14 residues. V was pared by 4 bases and J by 4 bases, with 12 bases between. CDR3 coding DNA: TGTGCCAGCAGCCCCCGGACTCTGTCAGATACGCAGTATTTT. Protein product: CASSPRTLSDTQYF.

This clone was seen a handful of times. V usage is TRBV5-6 and J usage is TRBJ1-2, with 9 positions matching TRBD1. Germline CDR1 SGHDT, CDR2 YYEEEE. The CDR3 is made up of 14 amino acids. V was clipped by 4 bases and J by 3 bases; unmatched bases: 4. CDR3 amino acids: CASSRTGVDYGYTF. The CDR3 coding sequence is TGTGCCAGCAGCCGGACAGGGGTTGACTATGGCTACACCTTC. The full variable domain, rest sourced from reference TRBV5-6 and TRBJ1-2, is DAGVTQSPTHLIKTRGQQVTLRCSPKSGHDTVSWYQQALGQGPQFIFQYYEEEERQRGNFPDRFSGHQFPNYSSELNVNALLLGDSALYLCASSRTGVDYGYTFGSGTRLTVV.

For this clone: Mismatch with germline at one junction end may stem from a read error. The rearrangement joins TRBV4-1 to TRBJ1-2; 8 bases line up with TRBD1. Germline V CDR1 and CDR2: MGHRA, YSYEKL. The CDR3 contains 13 residues. CDR3 sequence (DNA): TGCGCCAGCAGCCAAGATACGGCCAGGGGGCCGGGGTTC. Translating gives CASSQDTARGPGF.

The V and J genes are TRBV5-6 and TRBJ1-5; a weak D match, TRBD1 (6 bases). Germline V lookup: CDR1 SGHDT, CDR2 YYEEEE. The germline V and J ends were trimmed by 5 bases and 3 bases, with 9 bases remaining between them. CDR3 length: 13 amino acids. DNA for the CDR3: TGTGCCAGCAGTCAGGGGACCAATCAGCCCCAGCATTTT. Translating it yields CASSQGTNQPQHF.

V gene TRBV6-2 or TRBV6-3 combines with J gene TRBJ1-1; D possibly corresponds to TRBD1 (5 bases). The CDR3 totals 12 residues. Trimming left V 0 bases short and J 11 bases short, with 10 bases between. Looked up from germline, CDR1 is MNHEY and CDR2 is SVGEGT. The CDR3 nucleotides are TGTGCCAGCAGTTACTCCCCGGAGGGGGCTTTCTTT. It specifies CASSYSPEGAFF.

The V call is TRBV27, the J call TRBJ1-2; TRBD1 is a possible D gene (5 bases). Per germline, CDR1 MNHEY and CDR2 SMNVEV (reference sequence). V dropped 6 bases and J dropped 5 bases, with 10 bases sitting between them. CDR3 length: 12 amino acids. The CDR3 here is CASSGGGYGYTF. For the CDR3, the DNA is TGTGCCAGCAGCGGGGGGGGATATGGCTACACCTTC.

This chain links TRBV12-3 or TRBV12-4 with TRBJ1-2; D might be TRBD1 (6 bases). The CDR3 loop spans 13 amino acids. V was pared by 6 bases and J by 7 bases, with 15 bases between. CDR3 in amino acids: CASSTGFAGGYTF. CDR3 nucleotide sequence: TGTGCCAGCAGCACAGGGTTTGCTGGTGGCTACACCTTC.

The chain joins TRBV9 to TRBJ2-7; 8 bases are shared with TRBD2. CDR1 is SGDLS, CDR2 YYNGEE, per germline. Germline trimming cut 0 bases from V and 5 bases from J; bases unmatched to any gene: 16. This CDR3 spans 18 amino acids. The chain's CDR3 is CASSVDIGQSGGINEQYF. CDR3 coding DNA: TGTGCCAGCAGCGTAGATATCGGTCAGAGCGGGGGTATCAACGAGCAGTACTTC.

The V gene is TRBV3-1 (or the pseudogene TRBV3-2), the J gene TRBJ2-2, with a possible D match to TRBD2 (6 bases). Germline CDR1 and CDR2: LGHDT and YNNKEL (reference sequence). The CDR3 covers 17 residues. Trimming shortened V by 3 bases and J by 3 bases, and 17 bases separated the two germline ends. The CDR3 protein is CASSQSPGGVDTGELFF. In DNA form, the CDR3 reads TGTGCCAGCAGCCAGTCTCCCGGAGGGGTTGACACCGGGGAGCTGTTTTTT.

This clone was detected a few times. CDR3 in amino acids: CAWGGQGYYGYTF. CDR3 in DNA: TGTGCCTGGGGAGGACAGGGGTACTATGGCTACACCTTC. The genes are TRBV30 and TRBJ1-2, with 9 bases identical to TRBD1. The CDR3 length is 13 residues. Germline CDR1 reads GTSNPN; CDR2 reads SVGIG (reference sequence). V shed 5 bases and J 3 bases; nucleotides not matched to a gene: 4.

The chain employs TRBV7-9 and TRBJ1-2; maybe TRBD1 (6 bases). The germline V and J ends were trimmed by 5 bases and 7 bases, with 17 bases remaining between them. Germline V lookup: CDR1 SEHNR, CDR2 FQNEAQ (reference sequence). The CDR3 covers 14 residues. In DNA form, the CDR3 reads TGTGCCAGCAGCCATGGGAACAGGGTCTCTGGCTACACCTTC. Translation gives CASSHGNRVSGYTF.

The chain links TRBV24-1 to TRBJ2-2; D is possibly TRBD2 (6 bases). The CDR3 is 12 amino acids. V gave up 5 bases and J gave up 6 bases, with 6 bases separating them. Germline V lookup: CDR1 KGHDR, CDR2 SFDVKD. The CDR3 sequence is CATSGGAGELFF. The CDR3 bases are TGTGCCACCAGTGGGGGGGCCGGGGAGCTGTTTTTT.

The chain has TRBV30 and TRBJ1-2; possibly TRBD1 for D (5 bases). This CDR3 contains 12 residues. Trimming took off 8 bases at V and 6 bases at J, with 16 bases between the two ends. Germline V gene sequence: CDR1 GTSNPN, CDR2 SVGIG (reference sequence). The CDR3 here is CAGSRGVDGYTF. CDR3 in DNA: TGTGCCGGAAGCCGGGGGGTTGATGGCTACACCTTC.